This is a list of T cell receptor beta chains from one sample in a study of PD-1 blockade in classical Hodgkin lymphoma. Here immunoSEQ multiplex PCR was the method, and the copy in TCRdb shows in-frame clones only, minus some. The table lists tens of thousands of clones, roughly 87% of them singletons. Sequenced input: CD4+ T cells from blood. These receptors originate from a human donor with classical Hodgkin lymphoma. Both conserved end residues are part of each CDR3. The D gene is left open where the match is weak.

v_gene	j_gene	d_gene	CDR3nt	CDR3aa
TRBV19	TRBJ2-3	NA	TGTGCCAGTAGTATAGGGAGGCCACCAGATACGCAGTATTTT	CASSIGRPPDTQYF
TRBV5-1	TRBJ1-5	NA	TGCGCCAGCAGCCCTGGGACGGAGGCAGGGCCCCAGCATTTT	CASSPGTEAGPQHF
TRBV11-3	TRBJ2-3	NA	TGTGCCAGCAGCTTCGCACCCACTCTAGAGGAATCTAGCACAGATACGCAGTATTTT	CASSFAPTLEESSTDTQYF
TRBV5-6	TRBJ2-1	TRBD1	TGTGCCAGCAGCTTGGGGTCCGGGACAGGTATTTACAATGAGCAGTTCTTC	CASSLGSGTGIYNEQFF
TRBV11-3	TRBJ2-7	TRBD1	TGTGCCAGCAGCCCTTGGACAGGACCGGACTACGAGCAGTACTTC	CASSPWTGPDYEQYF
TRBV28	TRBJ2-7	TRBD1	TGTGCCAGCAGTCCCGGACAGGTTCCCTACGAGCAGTACTTC	CASSPGQVPYEQYF
TRBV2	TRBJ2-3	NA	TGTGCCAGCAGAGCTGACCCAGGGGCAGATACGCAGTATTTT	CASRADPGADTQYF
TRBV2	TRBJ2-5	NA	TGTGCCAGCAGCCCCCAAGAGACCCAGTACTTC	CASSPQETQYF
TRBV7-8	TRBJ2-1	TRBD2	TGTGCCAGCAGCTTTCGGGAGGCTTCCTACAATGAGCAGTTCTTC	CASSFREASYNEQFF
TRBV28	TRBJ1-2	NA	TGTGCCAGCAGTTTATCCGGGAAGGGCTACACCTTC	CASSLSGKGYTF
TRBV30	TRBJ2-7	TRBD2	TGTGCCTGGAGGGCTAGCGGGACCTACGAGCAGTACTTC	CAWRASGTYEQYF
TRBV11-3	TRBJ2-3	NA	TGTGCCAGCAGCCCCACCCTGAGGGGGGCCGGCACAGATACGCAGTATTTT	CASSPTLRGAGTDTQYF
TRBV30	TRBJ2-2	TRBD2	TGTGCCTGGAGTGCTACCCGGACTAGCGGGAACACCGGGGAGCTGTTTTTT	CAWSATRTSGNTGELFF
TRBV15	TRBJ1-1	TRBD1	TGTGCCACCAGCAGCCGATGGACAGGGGACACTGAAGCTTTCTTT	CATSSRWTGDTEAFF